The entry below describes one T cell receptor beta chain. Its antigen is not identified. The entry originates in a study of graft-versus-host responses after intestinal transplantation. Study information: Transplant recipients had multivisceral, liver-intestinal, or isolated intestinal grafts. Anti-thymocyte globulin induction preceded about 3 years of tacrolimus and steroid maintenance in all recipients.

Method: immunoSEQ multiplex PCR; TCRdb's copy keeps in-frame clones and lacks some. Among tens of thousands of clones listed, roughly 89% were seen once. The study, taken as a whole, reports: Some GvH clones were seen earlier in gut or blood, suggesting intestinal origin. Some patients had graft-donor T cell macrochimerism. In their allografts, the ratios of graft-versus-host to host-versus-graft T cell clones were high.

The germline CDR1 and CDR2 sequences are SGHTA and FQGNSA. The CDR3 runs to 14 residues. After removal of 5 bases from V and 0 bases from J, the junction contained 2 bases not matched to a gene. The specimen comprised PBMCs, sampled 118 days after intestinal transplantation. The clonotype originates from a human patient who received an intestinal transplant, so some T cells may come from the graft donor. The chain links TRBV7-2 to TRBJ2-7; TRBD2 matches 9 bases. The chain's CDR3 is CASSRAGGSYEQYF. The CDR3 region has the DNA TGTGCCAGCAGCCGAGCGGGGGGCTCCTACGAGCAGTACTTC. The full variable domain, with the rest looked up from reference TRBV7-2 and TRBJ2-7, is GAGVSQSPSNKVTEKGKDVELRCDPISGHTALYWYRQSLGQGLEFLIYFQGNSAPDKSGLPSDRFSAERTGGSVSTLTIQRTQQEDSAVYLCASSRAGGSYEQYFGPGTRLTVT.